A selection of T cell receptor beta chains follows, all from one sample in a study of human T cells and chemical hapten exposure. Each CDR3 protein is one row after TCRdb ran MiXCR on the RACE reads. The table has about 340,000 distinct CDR3 sequences, approximately 6.3% seen once. The sample consisted of whole blood, taken in connection with sensitization to the hapten diphenylcyclopropenone (DPC). All receptors come from a woman younger than 30 with alopecia areata. Some clones in this sample may be carry-over from other donors' samples. CDR3s include the opening cysteine and the closing phenylalanine or tryptophan.

len: 13; j_gene: TRBJ2-3; v_gene: TRBV5-4; CDR3aa: CASSGPRWHTQYF
len: 14; j_gene: TRBJ1-1; v_gene: TRBV4-2; CDR3aa: CASSQEKGGTEAFF
len: 12; j_gene: TRBJ1-5; v_gene: TRBV20-1; CDR3aa: CSGSRPNQPQHF
len: 14; j_gene: TRBJ2-3; v_gene: TRBV20-1; CDR3aa: CSASQQGTTDTQYF
len: 14; j_gene: TRBJ2-3; v_gene: TRBV20-1; CDR3aa: CSARGVAGTDTQYF
len: 15; j_gene: TRBJ1-4; v_gene: TRBV18; CDR3aa: CASSLGTGLAEKLFF
len: 16; j_gene: TRBJ2-6; v_gene: TRBV7-3; CDR3aa: CASSLIGGSGANVLTF
len: 13; j_gene: TRBJ2-3; v_gene: TRBV7-9; CDR3aa: CASSFGLADTQYF
len: 11; j_gene: TRBJ2-7; v_gene: TRBV20-1; CDR3aa: CSVGVFNEQYF
len: 13; j_gene: TRBJ2-1; v_gene: TRBV3-1; CDR3aa: CASSQDPGWFSFF
len: 16; j_gene: TRBJ1-5; v_gene: TRBV4-1; CDR3aa: CASSQQGQGGNQPQHF
len: 12; j_gene: TRBJ2-5; v_gene: TRBV27; CDR3aa: CASMGEQETQYF
len: 16; j_gene: TRBJ2-6; v_gene: TRBV5-1; CDR3aa: CASSLGFGAGANVLTF
len: 14; j_gene: TRBJ1-1; v_gene: TRBV6-2/TRBV6-3; CDR3aa: CASSHRGESTEAFF
len: 14; j_gene: TRBJ1-5; v_gene: TRBV5-4; CDR3aa: CASSLEGARQPQHF
len: 13; j_gene: TRBJ2-5; v_gene: TRBV19; CDR3aa: CASSTPGDETQYF
len: 14; j_gene: TRBJ1-2; v_gene: TRBV10-3; CDR3aa: CAINPGLQGDGYTF
len: 12; j_gene: TRBJ1-6; v_gene: TRBV2; CDR3aa: CASSEDNSPLHF
len: 19; j_gene: TRBJ2-3; v_gene: TRBV13; CDR3aa: CASSHATSGGPIPRDTQYF
len: 15; j_gene: TRBJ2-7; v_gene: TRBV6-6; CDR3aa: CASSPWAGGSYEQYF
len: 13; j_gene: TRBJ2-7; v_gene: TRBV12-3/TRBV12-4; CDR3aa: CASTSSQEYEQYF
len: 16; j_gene: TRBJ2-1; v_gene: TRBV27; CDR3aa: CASSSPVGGNGNEQFF
len: 14; j_gene: TRBJ2-3; v_gene: TRBV7-9; CDR3aa: CASSPGLDGDTQYF
len: 15; j_gene: TRBJ1-1; v_gene: TRBV9; CDR3aa: CASSAWTVMNTEAFF
len: 14; j_gene: TRBJ2-5; v_gene: TRBV7-9; CDR3aa: CASSKDRGLETQYF
len: 12; j_gene: TRBJ2-2; v_gene: TRBV28; CDR3aa: CASTRRAGELFF
len: 13; j_gene: TRBJ1-1; v_gene: TRBV27; CDR3aa: CASSRRGQTEAFF
len: 13; j_gene: TRBJ1-1; v_gene: TRBV6-2/TRBV6-3; CDR3aa: CASRLTMNTEAFF
len: 16; j_gene: TRBJ2-3; v_gene: TRBV4-3; CDR3aa: CASSHGTSSSTDTQYF
len: 12; j_gene: TRBJ1-1; v_gene: TRBV7-8; CDR3aa: CASSLGKTEAFF
len: 15; j_gene: TRBJ2-7; v_gene: TRBV27; CDR3aa: CASRDFGQGTYEQYF
len: 12; j_gene: TRBJ1-5; v_gene: TRBV6-2/TRBV6-3; CDR3aa: CASSPRDQPQHF
len: 13; j_gene: TRBJ2-5; v_gene: TRBV7-6; CDR3aa: CASSYAPQETQYF
len: 16; j_gene: TRBJ2-3; v_gene: TRBV20-1; CDR3aa: CSVPPGRTLYTDTQYF
len: 14; j_gene: TRBJ2-7; v_gene: TRBV10-3; CDR3aa: CAISSGSGAVEQYF
len: 19; j_gene: TRBJ2-3; v_gene: TRBV6-2/TRBV6-3; CDR3aa: CASTSSPLISGKKGNTQYF
len: 15; j_gene: TRBJ1-4; v_gene: TRBV7-2; CDR3aa: CASSRALGADEKLFF
len: 17; j_gene: TRBJ1-4; v_gene: TRBV6-6; CDR3aa: CASSYGTGGSTNEKLFF
len: 13; j_gene: TRBJ2-3; v_gene: TRBV27; CDR3aa: CASSLSIRATQYF
len: 14; j_gene: TRBJ2-2; v_gene: TRBV7-2; CDR3aa: CASSSQEGTGELFF
len: 15; j_gene: TRBJ1-2; v_gene: TRBV6-5; CDR3aa: CASSRTGGESRGYTF
len: 13; j_gene: TRBJ2-3; v_gene: TRBV2; CDR3aa: CASSAQGDDTQYF
len: 14; j_gene: TRBJ1-1; v_gene: TRBV6-5; CDR3aa: CASRHDRGETEAFF
len: 14; j_gene: TRBJ2-5; v_gene: TRBV10-3; CDR3aa: CAISARHNQETQYF
len: 15; j_gene: TRBJ2-7; v_gene: TRBV4-3; CDR3aa: CASSQDPGESYEQYF
len: 12; j_gene: TRBJ1-1; v_gene: TRBV6-2/TRBV6-3; CDR3aa: CASSLSSTEAFF
len: 13; j_gene: TRBJ2-3; v_gene: TRBV11-3; CDR3aa: CASSLLAEDTQYF
len: 13; j_gene: TRBJ1-2; v_gene: TRBV6-5; CDR3aa: CARQGALDYGYTF